Reported below is one TCR beta chain. Its specificity is unknown. The entry originates in a study of molecular identifiers for immune sequencing clone quantification. TCRdb recomputed calls from the PCR reads with MiXCR, one row per CDR3 protein. The repertoire consists of over 550,000 distinct CDR3 sequences, with less than 30% occurring once and the leading ten covering 0.78%. Naive CD8 T cells underwent sorting with the CD8+CD4-CCR7+CD45RA+ definition. The CDR3 is 16 residues long. From germline, CDR1 is LNHDA and CDR2 SQIVND (reference sequence). V dropped 7 bases and J dropped 2 bases, with 17 bases sitting between them. Study-wide findings and caveats: It was shown that clones above 20 RNA copies held over 99% of effector molecules, but under 1% in naive cells.

The sequence was collected from a human donor in good health. Some libraries in this study had Jurkat cell RNA spiked in. This chain links TRBV19 with TRBJ1-4; a possible D gene is TRBD1 (6 bases). Sequenced: naive CD8+ T cells from blood, with Jurkat cell RNA spiked in. The sample's subset: FACS-sorted CD8+CD4-CCR7+CD45RA+ naive T cells. The CDR3 coding sequence is TGTGCCAGTACTCCCTACTCGGGGGCCACTAATGAAAAACTGTTTTTT. Translation: CASTPYSGATNEKLFF.